The 22 T cell receptor beta chains below come from one sample, sequenced in a study of metastatic and nonmetastatic thyroid tumors. Thyroid surgery was performed in patients who had received no treatment beforehand. TCRdb reassembled clones from the PCR reads with MiXCR. The sample has 15,000 to 20,000 clones, about 20% seen once. Sequenced: tumor tissue. The origin of the receptors is a male donor with papillary thyroid cancer or a benign thyroid nodule (not recorded which). Some clones in this sample may be carry-over from other donors' samples.

This clone is medium-sized in the sample. This chain uses TRBV24-1 with TRBJ2-7, with 7 positions matching TRBD1. The J segment lost 4 bases and the V segment lost 2 bases, leaving 10 bases of the junction unmatched. The CDR3 runs to 16 residues. The V gene's germline CDR1 is KGHDR and CDR2 SFDVKD. The CDR3 protein is CATSDYNEQGTYEQYF. The CDR3, as DNA: TGTGCCACCAGTGATTATAACGAACAGGGGACGTACGAGCAGTACTTC.

The sample holds a few counts of this clone. A much larger clone differs by one base, so this may be a read error. The chain couples TRBV28 to TRBJ1-1, with D tentatively TRBD1 (6 bases). Germline assignment: CDR1 MDHEN and CDR2 SYDVKM. The germline V and J ends were trimmed by 3 bases and 10 bases, with 18 bases remaining between them. The CDR3 contains 14 residues. DNA for the CDR3: TGTGCCAGCAGTTTCCCAGGGACACTTTATGTAGCTTTCTTT. The encoded protein is CASSFPGTLYVAFF.

This chain uses TRBV18 with TRBJ1-2; no firm D call. Between the trimmed V and J ends, which lost 6 bases and 2 bases, there was a span of 16 bases. There are 15 residues in the CDR3. Germline CDR1 KGHSH, CDR2 LQKENI. CDR3 sequence: CASSPGNSLNYGYTF. CDR3 DNA: TGTGCCAGCTCTCCAGGAAACAGCTTGAACTATGGCTACACCTTC.

As to this clone: Possible read error: a much larger clone is one base away. The chain carries TRBV27 and TRBJ1-6; D is undetermined. Germline lookup yields CDR1 MNHEY and CDR2 SMNVEV (reference sequence). The CDR3 is 13 amino acids. In nucleotides, the CDR3 is TGTGCCAGCAGTTTAAAGAGTAATTCACCCCTCTACTTT. Translated, it gives CASSLKSNSPLYF.

This clone was counted at least ten times. This chain joins TRBV6-1 and TRBJ1-4; 8 bases map to TRBD1. CDR1 and CDR2 (germline): MNHNS, SASEGT. The CDR3 is 14 residues long. Unmatched junction bases numbered 9, after V lost 8 bases and J lost 7 bases. CDR3 nucleotide sequence: TGTGCCAGCTATTCGCGAGACAGGGGTGAAAAACTGTTTTTT. Translating it yields CASYSRDRGEKLFF.

This clone has at least ten counts. Other DNA variants within this sample encode the same CDR3. The J gene is TRBJ1-2, the V gene TRBV11-2; possibly TRBD1 for D (5 bases). CDR1 SGHAT and CDR2 FQNNGV come from the germline V gene. The CDR3 contains 13 residues. V lost 1 base and J 2 bases, leaving 5 bases between the germline ends. DNA of the CDR3: TGTGCCAGCAGCTTAGGACAGAACTATGGCTACACCTTC. Translating gives CASSLGQNYGYTF. Complete variable domain (other parts from reference TRBV11-2 and TRBJ1-2): EAGVAQSPRYKIIEKRQSVAFWCNPISGHATLYWYQQILGQGPKLLIQFQNNGVVDDSQLPKDRFSAERLKGVDSTLKIQPAKLEDSAVYLCASSLGQNYGYTFGSGTRLTVV.

This clone was counted a few times. This chain uses TRBV2 with TRBJ2-2; D unresolved. Between the trimmed V and J ends, which lost 5 bases and 6 bases, there was a span of 10 bases. The germline CDR1 and CDR2 sequences are SNHLY and FYNNEI. The CDR3 covers 13 residues. The CDR3 spells CASSPWSSGELFF. For the CDR3, the DNA is TGTGCCAGCAGTCCTTGGAGCTCCGGGGAGCTGTTTTTT.

A remark on this clone: One junction end disagrees with the germline gene, perhaps due to a read error. The V gene is TRBV28, the J gene TRBJ1-4, with a tentative D call TRBD1 (6 bases). The germline gives CDR1 MDHEN, CDR2 SYDVKM. This CDR3 spans 15 amino acids. The CDR3 DNA sequence: TGTGCCAGCAGTCCCCGACAGGCAACTAATGAAAAACTGTTGTTT. It specifies CASSPRQATNEKLLF.

The chain employs TRBV19 and TRBJ1-5; 8 bases align to TRBD1. The germline CDR1 and CDR2 sequences are LNHDA and SQIVND (reference sequence). The CDR3 totals 13 residues. J lost 9 bases, V lost 6 bases, and 7 bases had no gene match. CDR3: CASRTTGDGPQHF. In DNA, the CDR3 is TGTGCCAGTAGGACGACAGGGGACGGGCCCCAGCATTTT.

This clone came up many times. The rearrangement links TRBV5-1 to TRBJ2-3; 14 bases fit TRBD2. The germline V gene encodes CDR1 SGHRS and CDR2 YFSETQ. With 7 bases clipped from V and 4 bases from J, the junction kept 2 bases outside the gene matches. The CDR3 is made up of 14 amino acids. CDR3 in DNA: TGCGCCAGCGGGACTAGCGGGAGAGCAGATACGCAGTATTTT. Protein: CASGTSGRADTQYF.

This clone was counted many times. The chain uses TRBV12-3 or TRBV12-4 and TRBJ2-4, with D uncertain. Trimming removed 2 bases at V and 4 bases at J, with 6 bases between. CDR3 length: 13 amino acids. The CDR3 is CASSLNGKNIQYF. The CDR3 nucleotides are TGTGCCAGCAGTTTAAACGGAAAAAACATTCAGTACTTC.

Ten or more counts support this clone. The chain combines TRBV7-3 with TRBJ2-2, with D perhaps matching TRBD2 (6 bases). Trimming took off 2 bases at V and 7 bases at J, with 11 bases between the two ends. The CDR3 contains 14 residues. CDR1 and CDR2 from the germline V gene are SGHTA and FQGTGA. This CDR3 is CASSLGGFGGELFF. The DNA of the CDR3 is TGTGCCAGCAGCTTAGGAGGGTTTGGCGGGGAGCTGTTTTTT.

Turning to this clone: This may stem from a read error, because a much larger clone lies one nucleotide away. The genes are TRBV10-3 and TRBJ1-6; 7 nucleotides match TRBD1. CDR1 and CDR2 from the germline V gene are ENHRY and SYGVKD. This CDR3 is built from 13 residues. The V gene end was trimmed by 7 bases and the J gene end by 5 bases; junction bases not matched to a gene: 2. CDR3 region: CAIMDRNNSPLHF. The CDR3, as DNA: TGTGCCATCATGGACAGGAATAATTCACCCCTCCACTTT.

The chain is built from TRBV20-1 and TRBJ1-2; D unresolved. The germline V gene encodes CDR1 DFQATT and CDR2 SNEGSKA (reference sequence). This CDR3 has 11 amino acids. V was cut by 8 bases and J by 7 bases, with 14 bases left in between. CDR3 sequence: CSSEGSGGYTF. The DNA of the CDR3 is TGCAGTAGTGAGGGCTCGGGTGGCTACACCTTC.

The sample holds many counts of this clone. This chain links TRBV5-6 with TRBJ2-3; D uncertain. The CDR3 totals 14 residues. V lost 4 bases to trimming and J lost 3 bases, with 12 bases between them. CDR1 and CDR2 from the germline V gene are SGHDT and YYEEEE. CDR3 amino acids: CASSRNSRTDTQYF. For the CDR3, the DNA is TGTGCCAGCAGCCGCAACTCGAGGACAGATACGCAGTATTTT.

The rearrangement joins TRBV11-2 to TRBJ1-2; weak D call: TRBD1 (5 bases). This CDR3 is built from 12 residues. Between the trimmed V and J ends, which lost 9 bases and 3 bases, there was a span of 11 bases. Germline V gene sequence: CDR1 SGHAT, CDR2 FQNNGV. The CDR3: CARTGTDYGYTF. In DNA form, the CDR3 reads TGTGCCAGAACTGGGACGGACTATGGCTACACCTTC.

This clone was observed many times. The V gene is TRBV9, the J gene TRBJ2-7; maybe TRBD2 (6 bases). The CDR3 contains 16 residues. The germline V and J ends were trimmed by 3 bases and 5 bases, with 21 bases remaining between them. Germline V CDR1 and CDR2: SGDLS, YYNGEE. For the CDR3, the DNA is TGTGCCAGCAGCGAGGGACGGGAGCGGGCACTTGACGAGCAGTACTTC. Amino acid sequence: CASSEGRERALDEQYF.

Concerning this clone itself: Relative to the germline gene, one junction end is altered; a read error may explain this. The sample carries other DNA sequences with the same CDR3. The chain uses TRBV5-6 and TRBJ1-5, with 8 bases aligning to TRBD1. Per germline, CDR1 SGHDT and CDR2 YYEEEE. The CDR3 length is 17 residues. The CDR3 DNA reads TGTGCCAGCAGCCTGTACAGGGGGTCCACTGGCAATCAGCCCCAGCATTTC. Translation gives CASSLYRGSTGNQPQHF.

A word on this clone: Being one base from a much bigger clone, this may be a read error. Within the sample, other DNA sequences also encode this same CDR3. In DNA, the CDR3 is TGTGCCAGCAGCTTAGGTGGTGACTACGAGCAGTACTTC. Its protein product is CASSLGGDYEQYF. The chain employs TRBV7-6 and TRBJ2-7; no firm D call. V lost 1 base, J lost 3 bases, and 7 bases lay in between. CDR3 length: 13 amino acids. CDR1 is SGHVS and CDR2 is FNYEAQ in the germline V gene.

In its sample, this clone was seen many times. The genes are TRBV28 and TRBJ1-5; D might be TRBD1 (6 bases). Germline values: CDR1 MDHEN, CDR2 SYDVKM. V dropped 6 bases and J dropped 6 bases, with 18 bases sitting between them. CDR3 length: 15 residues. CDR3: CASRAWGASSQPQHF. The DNA for the CDR3 is TGTGCCAGCAGGGCGTGGGGGGCATCTAGTCAGCCCCAGCATTTT.

Points on this clone: The junction departs from the called germline gene at one end, perhaps through a read error. This chain links TRBV10-1 with TRBJ2-3; D gene ambiguous. The CDR3 is made up of 17 amino acids. The germline V gene has CDR1 WNHNN and CDR2 SYGVQD (reference sequence). CDR3 region: CACSVSLLRSREDTQYF. The CDR3 nucleotides read TGCGCCTGCAGTGTTTCCCTCCTAAGGTCTAGAGAAGATACGCAGTATTTT.

This clone was seen a few times. The rearrangement uses TRBV27 and TRBJ2-1, with 8 nucleotides matching TRBD2. The CDR3 totals 14 residues. Germline V gene data show CDR1 as MNHEY and CDR2 as SMNVEV (reference sequence). J gave up 4 bases and V 11 bases, and 10 bases lay outside the gene matches. CDR3 residues: CAGCPGGVYNEQFF. CDR3 in DNA: TGTGCCGGCTGCCCGGGAGGGGTGTACAATGAGCAGTTCTTC.